Presented here are 28 T cell receptor beta chains from one specimen sequenced in a study of T cells in Graves' hyperthyroidism and ophthalmopathy (dated by TCRdb to between 2018 and 2021). Library preparation used multiplex PCR. Data came from an Illumina HiSeq 2000. The TCR beta CDR3 regions were amplified from the RNA transcripts. The first round of RT-PCR for the TCR CDR3 was performed with the HTBI primer set and the Qiagen OneStep RT-PCR kit. The public reads were run again by TCRdb, first through fastp at Q25 and then through MiXCR, and only productive beta chains were kept. Duplicate CDR3 protein sequences are folded into a single record with the most common DNA and genes. This sample is represented by some 340,000 distinct CDR3 sequences; approximately 13% of them were singletons. 34% of the sample is held by the ten biggest clonotypes. The sample was blood. The receptors derive from a woman between 35 and 50 years old with Graves' ophthalmopathy.

Note on this clonotype: A much larger clonotype is one base distant, so this may be a read error. The V call is TRBV28, the J call TRBJ2-7, with 13 bases lining up with TRBD2. V dropped 4 bases and J dropped 5; count of bases not matched to a gene: 11. This CDR3 is 17 amino acids long. Germline-derived CDR1 and CDR2 are MDHEN and SYDVKM. CDR3 nucleotides: TGTGCCAGCAGTTCGACACTAGCGGGAGGGGTCCGCCACGAGCAGTACTTC. Its translation: CASSSTLAGGVRHEQYF.

This clonotype was observed a few times. CDR3 amino acids: CASSQQGAVGNTIYF. The DNA of the CDR3 is TGCGCCAGCAGCCAACAGGGGGCAGTTGGAAACACCATATATTTT. The chain combines TRBV5-1 with TRBJ1-3; 9 positions match TRBD1. The CDR3 covers 15 residues. The germline gives CDR1 SGHRS, CDR2 YFSETQ. Losses at the gene ends were 4 bases for V and 3 bases for J; bases not matched to a gene: 5.

There are a few counts of this clonotype. This sequence joins TRBV12-3 or TRBV12-4 and TRBJ2-7, with 7 positions matching TRBD2. The CDR3 is 15 amino acids. Losses at the gene ends were 6 bases for V and 2 bases for J; bases not matched to a gene: 10. The CDR3 coding sequence is TGTGCCAGCAGCGAGTCCCCTAGCGGTACCTACGAGCAGTACTTC. Its protein product is CASSESPSGTYEQYF.

This clonotype was counted only a few times. The chain uses TRBV5-6 and TRBJ2-2; 12 bases are shared with TRBD2. From germline, CDR1 is SGHDT and CDR2 YYEEEE. V lost 2 bases, J lost 4 bases, and 3 bases stayed unmatched. CDR3 length: 16 residues. This CDR3 reads CASSFPGLAGTGELFF. CDR3 in DNA: TGTGCCAGCAGCTTTCCGGGACTAGCGGGCACCGGGGAGCTGTTTTTT.

Here the CDR3 DNA reads TGCGCCAGTCGACAGGACCCGAACACCGGGGAGCTGTTTTTT. Translating it yields CASRQDPNTGELFF. The gene calls are TRBV5-1 and TRBJ2-2, with a possible D match to TRBD1 (6 bases). Trimming cost V 8 bases and J 0 bases, with 11 bases left between them. This CDR3 spans 14 amino acids. Germline CDR1 is SGHRS and CDR2 is YFSETQ.

This sequence joins TRBV4-2 and TRBJ2-5, with no clear D. This CDR3 comprises 14 residues. V was shortened by 1 base and J by 4 bases, with 10 bases between the two germline ends. From germline, CDR1 is LGHNA and CDR2 YNFKEQ. The CDR3 reads CASSQGDGGETQYF. For the CDR3, the DNA is TGTGCCAGCAGCCAAGGGGATGGCGGAGAGACCCAGTACTTC.

Worth noting for this clonotype: A much larger clone lies a single base off, so this may be a read error. This chain uses TRBV2 with TRBJ1-2; D might be TRBD1 (5 bases). CDR1 is SNHLY, CDR2 FYNNEI, per germline. The CDR3 sequence is 14 residues long. The CDR3 loop reads CASSPQGGMYGYAF. The DNA of the CDR3 is TGTGCCAGCAGCCCCCAGGGAGGGATGTATGGCTACGCCTTC.

This clonotype was seen ten or more times. The rearrangement joins TRBV19 to TRBJ2-2, with 10 positions matching TRBD1. This CDR3 comprises 15 residues. Trimming removed 2 bases from V and 6 bases from J; junction bases left unmatched: 3. Per the germline V gene, CDR1 is LNHDA and CDR2 is SQIVND (reference sequence). CDR3 residues: CASSIMGQGSGELFF. CDR3 coding DNA: TGTGCCAGTAGTATAATGGGACAGGGGTCCGGGGAGCTGTTTTTT.

This clonotype has more than one count but fewer than ten. The chain is built from TRBV2 and TRBJ2-2; D is possibly TRBD1 (6 bases). Between the trimmed V and J ends, which lost 9 bases and 4 bases, there was a span of 15 bases. CDR1 is SNHLY and CDR2 is FYNNEI in the germline V gene. The CDR3 sequence is 14 residues long. CDR3 amino acids: CASFRGAATGELFF. CDR3 in DNA: TGTGCCAGTTTCAGGGGCGCGGCCACCGGGGAGCTGTTTTTT.

There are many counts of this clonotype. The chain couples TRBV12-3 or TRBV12-4 to TRBJ1-1; D may be TRBD1 (5 bases). The V end lost 7 bases, the J end lost 4 bases, and 16 bases lay between the germline ends. The CDR3 has 14 amino acids. The CDR3 spells CASNQWGGPTEAFF. CDR3 bases: TGTGCCAGCAACCAATGGGGCGGCCCCACTGAAGCTTTCTTT.

In its sample, this clonotype was seen a few times. V and J are TRBV2 and TRBJ2-7; a weak D match, TRBD2 (5 bases). Germline lookup yields CDR1 SNHLY and CDR2 FYNNEI. CDR3 length equals 14 residues. Trimming took off 6 bases at V and 3 bases at J, with 15 bases between the two ends. In DNA form, the CDR3 reads TGTGCCAGCAGGGAGGTTTTGGTTAGCTACGAGCAGTACTTC. This encodes CASREVLVSYEQYF.

The table lists this clonotype with many counts. The rearrangement joins TRBV2 to TRBJ2-5; possibly TRBD1 or TRBD2 for D (5 bases each). Germline CDR1 reads SNHLY; CDR2 reads FYNNEI. The CDR3 covers 14 residues. V gave up 2 bases and J gave up 1 base, with 8 bases separating them. This CDR3 reads CASSEKGPQETQYF. CDR3 coding DNA: TGTGCCAGCAGTGAAAAGGGACCCCAAGAGACCCAGTACTTC.

This clonotype was counted many times. V usage is TRBV6-1 and J usage is TRBJ1-1, with D possibly matching TRBD1 (6 bases). The CDR3 length is 17 residues. The ends were cut back, 5 bases at V and 1 base at J, with 20 bases in the middle. CDR1 and CDR2 from the germline V gene are MNHNS and SASEGT. The CDR3 bases are TGTGCCAGCAGTACCATAAGACAGGAAAGGGGGAACACTGAAGCTTTCTTT. Translation gives CASSTIRQERGNTEAFF.

Comment on this clonotype: Compared with germline, one end of the junction differs, possibly owing to a read error. The rearrangement uses TRBV7-9 and TRBJ1-2; D unresolved. CDR3 size: 14 residues. CDR1 is SEHNR, CDR2 FQNEAQ, per germline (reference sequence). CDR3 bases: TGTGCCAGCAGCCCCGGGCGGGCAGACTATGGCTACATCTTT. It is translated as CASSPGRADYGYIF.

The chain carries TRBV6-1 and TRBJ1-6; D is perhaps TRBD1 (6 bases). V was trimmed by 0 bases and J by 7 bases, leaving 10 bases between them. Germline V gene sequence: CDR1 MNHNS, CDR2 SASEGT. This CDR3 comprises 15 residues. CDR3 nucleotides: TGTGCCAGCAGTGAAGCGACAGGAAGGAATTCACCCCTCCACTTT. This encodes CASSEATGRNSPLHF.

This clonotype was counted ten times or more. The chain has TRBV12-3 or TRBV12-4 and TRBJ1-1; possible D gene TRBD1, 6 bases. Trimming took 4 bases from V and 10 from J, leaving 19 bases between them. This CDR3 spans 14 amino acids. CDR3 DNA: TGTGCCAGCAGTTCATTGGGGTATCAGGGGAGAGCTTTCTTT. It translates to CASSSLGYQGRAFF.

This clonotype showed up just once. This may be a read error, as it is one base from a much larger clone. The V call is TRBV30, the J call TRBJ2-2, with D hard to call. Germline assignment: CDR1 GTSNPN and CDR2 SVGIG (reference sequence). The CDR3 runs to 13 residues. The ends were cut back, 5 bases at V and 7 bases at J, with 14 bases in the middle. The CDR3 spells CAWETWSSGELFF. The CDR3 bases are TGTGCCTGGGAGACATGGTCGAGCGGGGAGCTGTTTTTT.

This clonotype has at least ten counts. V usage is TRBV12-3 or TRBV12-4 and J usage is TRBJ2-6; tentatively, D is TRBD1 (6 bases). The CDR3 runs to 19 residues. With 4 bases removed from V and 0 bases from J, the gap between germline ends came to 19 bases. The CDR3 bases are TGTGCCAGCAGTTCAACGGACAGACCTAATGACTCTGGGGCCAACGTCCTGACTTTC. Protein product: CASSSTDRPNDSGANVLTF.

This clonotype was counted between two and nine times. The chain recombines TRBV7-2 with TRBJ2-3, with no clear D. This CDR3 region has 11 residues. Trimming removed 4 bases from V and 8 bases from J, with 7 bases in between. In germline, CDR1 is SGHTA, CDR2 FQGNSA. The CDR3 DNA reads TGTGCCAGCAGCTCACGAGGTACGCAGTATTTT. This encodes CASSSRGTQYF.

This clonotype was found many times. The chain combines TRBV20-1 with TRBJ2-5, with TRBD2 matching over 7 bases. Trimming removed 6 bases from V and 0 bases from J; junction bases left unmatched: 7. Germline V gene data show CDR1 as DFQATT and CDR2 as SNEGSKA (reference sequence). CDR3 length: 14 amino acids. The CDR3 region has the DNA TGCAGTGCCGCTCTACTAGCGAACCAAGAGACCCAGTACTTC. Translation gives CSAALLANQETQYF.

The chain joins TRBV19 to TRBJ2-2; no clear D. Deletions cut 7 bases from V and 1 base from J, with 13 bases between. Looked up from germline, CDR1 is LNHDA and CDR2 is SQIVND (reference sequence). The CDR3 runs 15 residues. CDR3 in amino acids: CASTLTRLNTGELFF. Written as DNA, the CDR3 is TGTGCCAGTACCCTGACCAGACTGAACACCGGGGAGCTGTTTTTT.

In this sample, this clonotype turned up many times. The chain has TRBV29-1 and TRBJ1-1; 7 bases line up with TRBD1. The ends lost 7 bases at V and 2 bases at J; junction bases unmatched: 13. The germline V gene encodes CDR1 SQVTM and CDR2 ANQGSEA. The CDR3 contains 15 residues. CDR3: CSASTIQGINTEAFF. In DNA, the CDR3 is TGCAGCGCTTCGACTATACAGGGGATTAACACTGAAGCTTTCTTT.

In its sample, this clonotype was seen many times. The J gene is TRBJ1-2, the V gene TRBV2; D perhaps matches TRBD1 (5 bases). This CDR3 contains 13 residues. V was shortened by 4 bases and J by 2 bases, with 8 bases between the two germline ends. Germline CDR1 reads SNHLY; CDR2 reads FYNNEI. The CDR3 bases are TGTGCCAGCAGTGCGGGGGGAAACTATGGCTACACCTTC. This translates into CASSAGGNYGYTF.

This clonotype was recorded many times. The V call is TRBV7-9, the J call TRBJ1-2, with TRBD1 matching 7 bases. After removal of 5 bases from V and 14 bases from J, the junction contained 14 bases not matched to a gene. The CDR3 has 13 residues. From germline, CDR1 is SEHNR and CDR2 FQNEAQ (reference sequence). CDR3 loop: CASSPRDRVRVTF. The CDR3 DNA sequence: TGTGCCAGCAGCCCTCGGGACAGAGTAAGGGTTACCTTC.

In this sample, this clonotype turned up a few times. A clone one base away is much larger, so this may be a read error. The chain combines TRBV6-1 with TRBJ2-5; 12 nucleotides agree with TRBD2. The CDR3 runs to 15 residues. Germline V gene sequence: CDR1 MNHNS, CDR2 SASEGT. V dropped 5 bases and J dropped 7; count of bases not matched to a gene: 8. The CDR3 spells CASSSLAGGGGTQYF. The CDR3 nucleotides are TGTGCCAGCAGTTCTCTAGCGGGGGGGGGGGGGACCCAGTACTTC.

This clonotype was picked up many times. This sequence joins TRBV6-1 and TRBJ1-2; maybe TRBD1 (6 bases). This CDR3 region has 14 residues. Germline values: CDR1 MNHNS, CDR2 SASEGT. V was shortened by 4 bases and J by 7 bases, with 16 bases between the two germline ends. CDR3 coding DNA: TGTGCCAGCAGTGCAACCGACACAGGGTTTGGCTACACCTTC. It specifies CASSATDTGFGYTF.

This clonotype was seen repeatedly, ten times or more. CDR3 in DNA: TGTGCCAGCAGCCCGGGACAGGGACTTTCCTACGAGCAGTACTTC. This encodes CASSPGQGLSYEQYF. This chain connects TRBV12-3 or TRBV12-4 to TRBJ2-7, with TRBD1 matching over 9 bases. V lost 6 bases and J lost 1; bases outside the gene matches: 7. The length of the CDR3 is 15 residues.

This clonotype was found many times. The CDR3 DNA follows: TGTGCCAGCAGTGAAGCGACAGGGTCCGGGGAGCTGTTTTTT. Translated, it gives CASSEATGSGELFF. The chain carries TRBV6-1 and TRBJ2-2; 7 bases match TRBD1. The CDR3 spans 14 residues. V dropped 0 bases and J dropped 6; count of bases not matched to a gene: 1. CDR1 is MNHNS, CDR2 SASEGT, per germline.